The clone carrying this TCR beta chain has only a few counts. The record originates from a study of identical twins. Template switching added a universal primer site, and cDNA bore unique molecular identifiers. TCRdb used MiXCR to reprocess the 5' RACE reads, holding one entry per CDR3 protein. This table has approximately 890,000 distinct CDR3 sequences, about 12% appearing once. The J segment lost 5 bases and the V segment lost 1 base, leaving 4 bases of the junction unmatched. The CDR3 spans 14 residues. Germline values: CDR1 DFQATT, CDR2 SNEGSKA (reference sequence). This same sample was also part of a study on yellow fever vaccine responses in identical twins.

The sequenced sample was PBMCs. This sequence originates from a woman younger than 35 in good health. The rearrangement links TRBV20-1 to TRBJ2-5, with 10 bases lining up with TRBD2. CDR3 in DNA: TGCAGTGCTAGAGGAGCGGGGGGGCGGGAGACCCAGTACTTC. It is translated as CSARGAGGRETQYF.